The present entry profiles one TCR beta chain with its context. This clonotype was seen only a few times. Its binding antigen is unknown. Because the CDR3's place on the DNA is in doubt, the DNA is left out and the CDR3 is given as listed by TCRdb. The sample originates from a study of identical twins (dated by TCRdb to 2016 to 2018). A note on the overall study: The study deep-sequenced TCR alpha and beta repertoires from monozygotic twins, unrelated adults of various ages and cord blood to test whether fetal clonotypes persist. Replicate twin experiments were performed at different times using different library preparation protocols to rule out contamination. Broad study findings and their caveats: Fewer insertions were carried by abundant cord blood beta clonotypes; a weaker similar trend was observed in young adult naive repertoires, while no such trend was observed in memory repertoires. Because the same donors could not be followed over many years, conclusions were based on cross-sectional statistical analysis. In monozygotic twins, out-of-frame TCR alpha sharing was systematically underestimated by recombination models, although the models agreed with sharing between unrelated individuals. Zero-insertion analyses could be partly confounded by invariant T cells such as MAIT and iNKT, though diverse VJ usage argued against such confounding for most clonotypes. A weaker excess of twin sharing was found in beta out-of-frame sequences because the signal-to-noise ratio was lowered by fewer shared sequences. Compared with coincidental sharing between unrelated individuals, an excess of low generation-probability sequences was observed among out-of-frame TCR alpha sequences shared between twins.

The library was prepared using 5' RACE. The listed sequencing device is Illumina HiSeq 2000. A universal primer binding site was added through template switching, and the final cDNA carried a unique molecular identifier so that TCR cDNA molecules could be counted accurately. Specific primers in the conserved constant-segment region were used to synthesize first-strand cDNA for TCR alpha and beta chains. To control for contamination, every cDNA library was double barcoded, receiving both a SMART-Mk sample barcode and Illumina barcodes. TruSeq adapter sequences along with Illumina sample barcodes were introduced in two successive PCR steps. The TCR alpha and beta cDNA libraries were sequenced on the Illumina HiSeq platform using custom primers. The paper's processing steps were these. MiGEC was used to process raw reads and extract unique molecular identifiers, and MiXCR was used to find CDR3 positions. For each individual, recombination models were inferred using an EM algorithm with the repgenHMM and IGoR tools. The analysis of shared clonotypes was done with the tcR package in R, with sharing normalized by the product of cloneset sizes. Out-of-frame nonproductive sequences were analyzed to study raw recombination free of thymic and clonal selection effects. In TCRdb, the public reads were trimmed at Q25 with fastp and aligned with MiXCR, with productive beta chains retained. Each entry merges the rows of one CDR3 protein and shows their most common DNA and genes. The V and J calls reflect TCRdb's pipeline rather than the authors' work. For this sample the table gives hundreds of thousands of distinct CDR3 sequences, of which approximately 20% were detected only once. The top ten clonotypes cover 0.45% to 0.5% of the sample.

The CDR3 runs 17 amino acids, cysteine and phenylalanine included. According to the germline V gene (reference sequence), CDR1 reads LGHDT and CDR2 reads YNNKEL. Only healthy Caucasian donors were included. Three pairs of female monozygotic twins, all aged about 18 to 30 years, were included in the twin cohort. Positive isolation kits from Invitrogen were used to isolate the CD4+ and CD8+ T cell populations. These data were also filed under a second study, of yellow fever vaccine responses in identical twins. As the second study states: The T cell response to vaccination in identical twins was reported by the authors to appear partly convergent and partly personalized. In identical twins, the study followed T cell clones that responded to the vaccine with precision.

This TCR was sampled from a young woman in good health. The chain is encoded by TRBV3-1 joined to TRBJ2-2; TRBD2 reflects the table's D call only, with no check against the DNA. What was sequenced was CD4+ T cells sorted from blood. The CDR3 protein sequence reads: CASSQVTAGLRAGELFF.